Given below is one T cell receptor (beta chain) in context. This clonotype showed up many times. It has no known antigen specificity. No base quality information exists; no much larger clone differs at one position. The method was RACE. The sequencer was a NextSeq 500. Library preparation attached unique molecular identifiers to individual cDNA molecules for quantitative, reproducible TCR counting. From each blood RNA sample, both TCR alpha and TCR beta chains were sequenced. The original pipeline was this. Samples had a median of approximately 93,000 TCRs, with a range from about 23,224 to 750,000. The Decombinator software suite was used to annotate V, J and CDR3 in the TCR reads. Every sample was subsampled to the same number of TCRs (28,000) for the PS versus PT1 abundance plots. TCRs were defined as expanded if absent before sensitization and observed at least eight times at the 2-week time point. The public sequencing data were trimmed at Q25 with fastp and processed into clonotypes with MiXCR by TCRdb, which kept only in-frame beta chains. Rows with a matching CDR3 protein are joined into one entry that keeps the most common DNA and genes. None of the V and J calls come from the authors' own analysis; TCRdb made them. Here the sample has about 46,000 distinct CDR3 sequences; 9.4% occur a single time. The leading ten clones occupy roughly 13% of the sample.

This record comes from a study of human T cells and chemical hapten exposure (dated by TCRdb to the early 2020s). Background for the entire study: For sensitization, 2% DPC in acetone was applied to a roughly 2 cm by roughly 2 cm area of upper inner arm skin. Patch tests used Finn chambers with 0.01% DPC on the upper back, scored after 6 days by International Contact Dermatitis Research Group standards. In alopecia patients, the study followed how the peripheral blood TCR repertoire changed in vivo over primary and secondary sensitization to diphenylcyclopropenone (DPC), a hapten. Most of the patients in the cohort were female, and the cohort covered alopecia areata with under or over 50% scalp involvement, alopecia totalis and alopecia universalis. Libraries were pooled for sequencing, and variation in per-sample TCR yields was attributed mainly to small differences in library volumes within the pool. For TCR sequencing, blood came from over 25 alopecia patients at anywhere from one to four time points (pre-sensitization, 2, 6 and 24 weeks). Blood was sampled from patients pre-sensitization (week 0) and at 2, 6 and about 24 weeks after DPC sensitization. Throughout the study period of roughly five months, patients also received therapeutic DPC doses to the scalp every week.

Broad study findings and their caveats: Expanded TCRs formed significantly more large CDR3 similarity clusters than pre-sensitization or healthy control sets, consistent with antigen-driven responses. DPC sensitization did not change the number of TCRs with a frequency above 1 in 1000, and there was no evidence of changes in global repertoire structure. Because all patients had alopecia, a presumed autoimmune disease, the immune response of the patients might differ from that of healthy individuals. Patch test score correlated positively with the number of PT1 expanded TCRs, reaching significance at thresholds 8, 16 and 32 but not at 4. After repeated subsampling, changes were observed in the strength of the expansion versus patch-test correlation and in the threshold at which the correlation became significant.

In the paper's terms, the time point label means: pre-sensitization, week 0. The treatment or condition label for this specimen denotes: therapeutic diphenylcyclopropenone sensitization with weekly scalp DPC. Blood at each patch-test visit was drawn before the patch test was applied. Patients were considered eligible if aged 18 to 70, diagnosed with alopecia and deemed suitable for DPC therapy, and patients were excluded if pregnant. Total RNA was isolated from unfractionated whole blood collected in Tempus Blood RNA tubes. From the cysteine through the phenylalanine, the CDR3 covers 13 amino acids. Only the CDR3 region is kept as DNA, spanning 39 bases read in frame from base 1. The germline V gene (reference sequence) gives CDR1 as DFQATT and CDR2 as SNEGSKA. Cut back by 5 bases and 1 base, the V and J ends lie 10 bases apart.

The chain is assembled from TRBV20-1 and TRBJ2-3; no confident D gene assignment can be made. This specimen was whole blood, taken in connection with sensitization to the hapten diphenylcyclopropenone (DPC). The receptor was isolated from a middle-aged woman with alopecia areata. Some clones in this sample may be carry-over from other donors' samples. The encoded CDR3 is CSAWGGGTDTQYF. The nucleotides read TGCAGTGCTTGGGGTGGAGGCACAGATACGCAGTATTTT.